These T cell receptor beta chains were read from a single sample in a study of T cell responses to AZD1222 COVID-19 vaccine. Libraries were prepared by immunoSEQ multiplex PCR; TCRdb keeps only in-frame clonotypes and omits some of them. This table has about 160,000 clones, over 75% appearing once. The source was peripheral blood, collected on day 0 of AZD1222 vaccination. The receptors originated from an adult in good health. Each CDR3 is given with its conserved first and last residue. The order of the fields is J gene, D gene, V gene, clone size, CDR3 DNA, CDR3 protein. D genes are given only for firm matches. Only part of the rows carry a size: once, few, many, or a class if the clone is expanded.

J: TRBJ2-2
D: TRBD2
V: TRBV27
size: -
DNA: TGTGCCAGCAGTTCCTCCAGCGGGGGGGCTGACGGGGAGCTGTTTTTT
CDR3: CASSSSSGGADGELFF

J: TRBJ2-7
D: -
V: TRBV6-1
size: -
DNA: TGTGCCAGCAGTGACTACGAGCAGTACTTC
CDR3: CASSDYEQYF

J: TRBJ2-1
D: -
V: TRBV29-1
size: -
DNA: TGCAGCGTTAGCTGGATGGACATCTATGAGTTCTTC
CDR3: CSVSWMDIYEFF

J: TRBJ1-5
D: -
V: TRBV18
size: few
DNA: TGTGCCAGCTCCCTCAATCAGGGATCCAATCAGCCCCAGCATTTT
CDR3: CASSLNQGSNQPQHF

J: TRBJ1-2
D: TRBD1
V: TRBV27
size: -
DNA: TGTGCCAGCAGCCGGGGGGGACAGCGAACCTATGGCTACACCTTC
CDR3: CASSRGGQRTYGYTF

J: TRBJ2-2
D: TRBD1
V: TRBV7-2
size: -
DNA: TGTGCCAGCAGCTTAAGGGGGCCCGACACCGGGGAGCTGTTTTTT
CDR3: CASSLRGPDTGELFF

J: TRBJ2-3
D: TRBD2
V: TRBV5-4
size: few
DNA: TGTGCCAGCAGCATTCAGCGGGGGGCGGCGACAGATACGCAGTATTTT
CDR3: CASSIQRGAATDTQYF

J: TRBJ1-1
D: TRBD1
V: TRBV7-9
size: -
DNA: TGTGCCAGCAGCTCAGACAGGGGGCCGATGAACACTGAAGCTTTCTTT
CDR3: CASSSDRGPMNTEAFF

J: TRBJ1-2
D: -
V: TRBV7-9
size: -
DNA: TGTGCCAGCAGCTCGGCCGGGACGCAAAGTGGCTACACCTTC
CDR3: CASSSAGTQSGYTF

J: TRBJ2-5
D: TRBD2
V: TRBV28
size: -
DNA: TGTGCCAGCGAACCGGGACTAGCGGGGGGAGAGACCCAGTACTTC
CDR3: CASEPGLAGGETQYF

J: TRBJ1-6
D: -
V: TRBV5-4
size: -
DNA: TGTGCCAGCAGCTTTTCCCTTCAAAATTCACCCCTCCACTTT
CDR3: CASSFSLQNSPLHF

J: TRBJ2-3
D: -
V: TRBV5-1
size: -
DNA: TGCGCCAGCAGCTTGGGCAGCGCAATGGGTGCAGATACGCAGTATTTT
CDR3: CASSLGSAMGADTQYF

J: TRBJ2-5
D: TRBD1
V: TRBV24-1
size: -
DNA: TGTGCCACCAGTGACCCGGGACAGGGACAAGAGACCCAGTACTTC
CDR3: CATSDPGQGQETQYF

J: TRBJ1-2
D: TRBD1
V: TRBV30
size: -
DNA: TGTGCCTGGAGTGTGAACAGGGGGAGCGATGGCTACACCTTC
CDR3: CAWSVNRGSDGYTF

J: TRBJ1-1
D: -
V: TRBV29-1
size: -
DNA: TGCAGCGTTGACCTTCTATTGGGGTCCACTGAAGCTTTCTTT
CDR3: CSVDLLLGSTEAFF

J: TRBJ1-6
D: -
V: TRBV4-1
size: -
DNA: TGCGCCAGCAGCCAAGGTACAGGGCATAATTCACCCCTCCACTTT
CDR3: CASSQGTGHNSPLHF

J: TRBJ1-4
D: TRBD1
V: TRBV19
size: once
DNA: TGTGCCAGTAGTACGGGACAGCCTAATGAAAAACTGTTTTTT
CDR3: CASSTGQPNEKLFF

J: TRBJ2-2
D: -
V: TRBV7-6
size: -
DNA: TGTGCCAGCAGCTTAGGGGTGTCTGGGGGGCCGAACACCGGGGAGCTGTTTTTT
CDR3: CASSLGVSGGPNTGELFF

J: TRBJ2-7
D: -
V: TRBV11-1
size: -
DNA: TGTGCCAGCAGCCAGGGGGGGCCGATTCACGAGCAGTACTTC
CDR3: CASSQGGPIHEQYF

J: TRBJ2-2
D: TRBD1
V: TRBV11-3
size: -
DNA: TGTGCCAGCAGCACAGGGGTGTTAAACACCGGGGAGCTGTTTTTT
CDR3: CASSTGVLNTGELFF

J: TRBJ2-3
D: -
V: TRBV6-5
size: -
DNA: TGTGCCAGCAGGCAGGAGAGGACAGATACGCAGTATTTT
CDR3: CASRQERTDTQYF

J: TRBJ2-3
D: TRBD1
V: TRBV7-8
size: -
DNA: TGTGCCAGCAGCCACCGGGACAGGGTTTTTGTCACGCAGTATTTT
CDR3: CASSHRDRVFVTQYF

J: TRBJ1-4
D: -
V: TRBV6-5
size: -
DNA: TGTGCCAGCAGTTATCAAGGGAATAGGGGGGAAAAACTGTTTTTT
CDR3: CASSYQGNRGEKLFF

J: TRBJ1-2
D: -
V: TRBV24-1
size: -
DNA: TGTGCCACCAGTGACAGCAACTATGGCTACACCTTC
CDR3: CATSDSNYGYTF

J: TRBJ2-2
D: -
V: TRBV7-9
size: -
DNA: TGTGCCCGCCAAAACGGGGGCGCCGTTTCGTCTGGGGAGCTGTTTTTT
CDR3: CARQNGGAVSSGELFF

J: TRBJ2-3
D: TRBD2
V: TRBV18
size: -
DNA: TGTGCCAGCTCACCACGACAGCGGGGGGCCGCAGATACGCAGTATTTT
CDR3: CASSPRQRGAADTQYF

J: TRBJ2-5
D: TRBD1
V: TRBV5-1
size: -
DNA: TGCGCCAGCAGCTTGGCAACGCATACAGGGGGCCAAGAGACCCAGTACTTC
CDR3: CASSLATHTGGQETQYF

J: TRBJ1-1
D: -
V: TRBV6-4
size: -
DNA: TGTGCCAGCAGGCGCAGGGGAGATATGAACACTGAAGCTTTCTTT
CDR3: CASRRRGDMNTEAFF

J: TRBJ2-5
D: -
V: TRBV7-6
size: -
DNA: TGTGCCAGCAGCTTCGATCAACCAAGAAGGGGAGAGACCCAGTACTTC
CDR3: CASSFDQPRRGETQYF

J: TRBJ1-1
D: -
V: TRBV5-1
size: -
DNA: TGCGCCAGCAGCTTAGGGACTCTGAACACTGAAGCTTTCTTT
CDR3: CASSLGTLNTEAFF

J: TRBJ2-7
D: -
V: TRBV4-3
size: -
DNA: TGCGCCAGCAGCCAAGGGGGTCCGGGGGTAGGTGAGCAGTACTTC
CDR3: CASSQGGPGVGEQYF

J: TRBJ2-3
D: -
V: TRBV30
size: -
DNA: TGTGCCTGGAGTGTTTTTCGGGGTCAGGGCACAGATACGCAGTATTTT
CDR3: CAWSVFRGQGTDTQYF

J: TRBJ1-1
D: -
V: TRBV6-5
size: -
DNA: TGTGCCAGCAGTACCGGGGGCCCGCGGGCTGAAGCTTTCTTT
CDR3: CASSTGGPRAEAFF

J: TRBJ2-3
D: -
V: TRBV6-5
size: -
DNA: TGTGCCAGCAGCTGGGGGGTGGGCACAGATACGCAGTATTTT
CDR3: CASSWGVGTDTQYF

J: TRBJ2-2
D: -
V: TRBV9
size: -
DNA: TGTGCCAGCAGCGCAGCGAACACCGGGGAGCTGTTTTTT
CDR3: CASSAANTGELFF

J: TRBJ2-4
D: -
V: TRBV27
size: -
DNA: TGTGCCAGTCGTGGTGTGGGCTGGGGGGCCAAAAACATTCAGTACTTC
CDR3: CASRGVGWGAKNIQYF

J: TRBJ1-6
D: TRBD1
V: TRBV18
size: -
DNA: TGTGCCAGCTCTGACAGGGCCCCCTATTCACCCCTCCACTTT
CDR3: CASSDRAPYSPLHF

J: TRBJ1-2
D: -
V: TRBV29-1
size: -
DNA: TGCAGCGTTTCCTTCAGAAACTATGGCTACACCTTC
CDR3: CSVSFRNYGYTF

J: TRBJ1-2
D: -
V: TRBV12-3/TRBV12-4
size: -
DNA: TGTGCCAGCAGTCCACCTATGAGTGGCTACACCTTC
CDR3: CASSPPMSGYTF

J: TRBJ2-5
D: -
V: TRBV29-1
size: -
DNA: TGCAGCGTTCTAAAACTTGAGACCCAGTACTTC
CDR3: CSVLKLETQYF

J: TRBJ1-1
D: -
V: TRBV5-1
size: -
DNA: TGCGCCAGCAGCTTGGTCCAGACGAACACTGAAGCTTTCTTT
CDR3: CASSLVQTNTEAFF

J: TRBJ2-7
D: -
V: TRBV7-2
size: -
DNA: TGTGCCAGCAGCTTAGGCGGAACCTACGAGCAGTACTTC
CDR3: CASSLGGTYEQYF

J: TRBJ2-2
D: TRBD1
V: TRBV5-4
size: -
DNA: TGTGCCAGCAGCTCCGACAGGGCCGCGAACACCGGGGAGCTGTTTTTT
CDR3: CASSSDRAANTGELFF

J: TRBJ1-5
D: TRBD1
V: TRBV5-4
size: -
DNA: TGTGCCAGCAGCCTCCAGGGGGTTGGCAATCAGCCCCAGCATTTT
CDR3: CASSLQGVGNQPQHF

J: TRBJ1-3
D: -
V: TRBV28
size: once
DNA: TGTGGGTGGGGCTCTGGAAACACCATATATTTT
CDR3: CGWGSGNTIYF

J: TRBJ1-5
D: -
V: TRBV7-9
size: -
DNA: TGTGCCAGCAGCTACGAGGGTAAGAATCAGCCCCAGCATTTT
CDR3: CASSYEGKNQPQHF

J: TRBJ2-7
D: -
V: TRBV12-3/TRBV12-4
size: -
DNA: TGTGCCAGCAGTCGAGGGGGCTACGAGCAGTACTTC
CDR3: CASSRGGYEQYF

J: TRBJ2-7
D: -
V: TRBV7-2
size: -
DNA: TGTGCCAGCAGCTTAGGTTCGGGCCAGGACCACTACGAGCAGTACTTC
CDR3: CASSLGSGQDHYEQYF

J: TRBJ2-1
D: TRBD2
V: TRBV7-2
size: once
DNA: TGTGCCAGCAGCTTGACTAGCGGGGGGGCGAATGAGCAGTTCTTC
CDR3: CASSLTSGGANEQFF

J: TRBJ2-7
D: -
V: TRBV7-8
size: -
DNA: TGTGCCAGCACGTTGGGTTTGCCCTACGAGCAGTACTTC
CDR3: CASTLGLPYEQYF

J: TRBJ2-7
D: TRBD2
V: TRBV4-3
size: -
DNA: TGCGCCAGCAGCCAAGACTATCCGGGGGGCTCCTACGAGCAGTACTTC
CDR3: CASSQDYPGGSYEQYF

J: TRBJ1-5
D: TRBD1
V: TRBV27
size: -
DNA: TGTGCCAGCAGTTTATCAGGGGGCGCAAATCAGCCCCAGCATTTT
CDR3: CASSLSGGANQPQHF

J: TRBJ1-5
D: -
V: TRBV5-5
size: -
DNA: TGTGCCAGCAGCTTGCAAACAGGAGTTAGCAATCAGCCCCAGCATTTT
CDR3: CASSLQTGVSNQPQHF